This record looks at one T cell receptor (beta chain) sequence and its context. As yet, its antigen is unknown. The sample is drawn from a study of beta chain features in type 1 diabetes. cDNA synthesis used the whole RNA isolate, giving expressed TCRB sequences. Sequencing was performed with immunoSEQ multiplex PCR; in TCRdb, only in-frame clones are kept and a portion is missing. The sample holds about 620,000 clones, 15% seen once. CD45RO/CCR7/CD25/CD127/CD95/CD27 staining was used to isolate CD4+ naive, central memory, regulatory and stem cell-like memory cells by sorting. General study points: Sampled from patients, naive, central memory and Treg TCRB repertoires appeared more similar than those sampled from healthy donors.

This sequence originates from a man aged 18 to 35 in good health. The sample was naive CD4+ T cells from blood.

CDR3 amino acids: CAISELDRVNQPQHF. CDR3 DNA: TGTGCCATCAGTGAACTTGACAGGGTTAATCAGCCCCAGCATTTT. The J gene is TRBJ1-5, the V gene TRBV10-3; 7 nucleotides agree with TRBD1. Germline assignment: CDR1 ENHRY and CDR2 SYGVKD. The CDR3 is made up of 15 amino acids. Germline trimming cut 3 bases from V and 4 bases from J; bases unmatched to any gene: 6.